This TCR beta chain was captured in a study of CD8 T cells in ankylosing spondylitis. Scientists made TCR beta libraries using quantitative 5'-RACE with molecular barcodes. TCRdb processed the 5' RACE reads anew with MiXCR; each CDR3 protein has one entry. The data contain 150,000 to 200,000 distinct CDR3 sequences, 10% to 15% of them singletons. The germline gives CDR1 LNHDA, CDR2 SQIVND (reference sequence). There are 13 residues in the CDR3. Trimming left V 7 bases short and J 2 bases short, with 11 bases between. The source of this sequence is a female donor with ankylosing spondylitis or in good health (not recorded which). The chain has TRBV19 and TRBJ1-2, with a possible D match to TRBD1 (5 bases). Sequenced input: blood, either unsorted or a sorted T cell fraction (not recorded which). For the CDR3, the DNA is TGTGCCAGTACGCGACAGCGCAACTATGGCTACACCTTC. Amino acids: CASTRQRNYGYTF.